Each of the 28 T cell receptor beta chains below was sequenced from the same sample in a study of T cells in localized non-small cell lung cancer. Method: immunoSEQ multiplex PCR; TCRdb's copy keeps in-frame clones and lacks some. This sample carries tens of thousands of clones, around 82% of them seen once, and the ten largest clones take roughly 9%. Specimen: peripheral blood, collected before any cancer treatment. Receptors originate from a female donor over 55 with stage I lung adenocarcinoma.

This chain uses TRBV6-6 with TRBJ2-7, with 7 bases that match TRBD1. CDR1 MNHNY and CDR2 SVGAGI come from the germline V gene (reference sequence). This CDR3 has 16 residues. Germline trimming cut 6 bases from V and 0 bases from J; bases unmatched to any gene: 11. In DNA form, the CDR3 reads TGTGCCAGCAGCCCGAGGGGGCCGCTGAGCTCCTACGAGCAGTACTTC. As protein: CASSPRGPLSSYEQYF.

The chain combines TRBV18 with TRBJ1-5, with 12 positions matching TRBD1. The CDR3 contains 15 residues. The V segment lost 5 bases and the J segment 6 bases; nucleotides outside the gene matches: 5. CDR1 and CDR2 from the germline V gene are KGHSH and LQKENI. CDR3 sequence reads: CASSKGQGAGQPQHF. The CDR3 nucleotides are TGTGCCAGCTCAAAGGGACAGGGGGCTGGTCAGCCCCAGCATTTT.

The chain combines TRBV7-8 with TRBJ2-7; TRBD1 agrees at 8 bases. CDR1 SGHVS and CDR2 FQNEAQ come from the germline V gene. CDR3 length: 15 residues. The V segment lost 5 bases and the J segment 2 bases; nucleotides outside the gene matches: 8. DNA of the CDR3: TGTGCCAGCAGCGCTCCGGGACAGGTGACCTACGAGCAGTACTTC. Protein sequence: CASSAPGQVTYEQYF.

In its sample, this clone was seen a few times. Written as DNA, the CDR3 is TGTGCCAGCAGTGGGATGTTGGGCGGAGAAGCTTTCTTT. Protein product: CASSGMLGGEAFF. The V and J genes are TRBV7-2 and TRBJ1-1; D is unresolved. Germline CDR1 and CDR2: SGHTA and FQGNSA. The V end was cut by 6 bases, the J end by 8 bases, with 16 bases between. The CDR3 spans 13 residues.

This rearrangement joins TRBV5-8 to TRBJ2-2; D call uncertain. Germline-derived CDR1 and CDR2 are SGHTS and YDEGEE. The CDR3 loop spans 15 amino acids. With 2 bases removed from V and 2 bases from J, the gap between germline ends came to 10 bases. The CDR3 DNA is TGTGCCAGCAGCTTCCAGGCCCCTAACACCGGGGAGCTGTTTTTT. This encodes CASSFQAPNTGELFF.

The chain couples TRBV5-4 to TRBJ1-2, with D possibly matching TRBD1 (6 bases). The CDR3 covers 13 residues. The V gene's germline CDR1 is SGHNT and CDR2 YYREEE (reference sequence). Trimming left V 4 bases short and J 4 bases short, with 11 bases between. The CDR3 sequence: CASSNRDTYGYTF. The DNA of the CDR3 is TGTGCCAGCAGCAACCGGGACACCTATGGCTACACCTTC.

This clone was seen a handful of times. The rearrangement links TRBV2 to TRBJ1-2, with 8 bases identical to TRBD1. With 6 bases clipped from V and 3 bases from J, the junction kept 3 bases outside the gene matches. CDR1 and CDR2 from the germline V gene are SNHLY and FYNNEI. CDR3 length: 13 amino acids. The CDR3 region is CASRPGQDYGYTF. CDR3 DNA sequence: TGTGCCAGCAGACCGGGACAGGACTATGGCTACACCTTC.

The table lists this clone with a few counts. The CDR3 sequence: CAWDVSGGSSYEQYF. CDR3 DNA sequence: TGTGCCTGGGACGTTTCAGGGGGAAGCTCCTACGAGCAGTACTTC. J is TRBJ2-7 and V is TRBV30; TRBD1 aligns across 7 bases. The J segment lost 0 bases and the V segment lost 5 bases, leaving 10 bases of the junction unmatched. Germline assignment: CDR1 GTSNPN and CDR2 SVGIG (reference sequence). The length of the CDR3 is 15 residues.

V gene TRBV7-2 combines with J gene TRBJ1-1; D remains ambiguous. The V and J ends lost 1 base and 5 bases respectively, with 11 bases between them. The germline CDR1 and CDR2 sequences are SGHTA and FQGNSA. This CDR3 has 14 residues. CDR3 region: CASSLGRKRTEAFF. The CDR3, as DNA: TGTGCCAGCAGCTTAGGACGGAAACGAACTGAAGCTTTCTTT.

The rearrangement joins TRBV7-2 to TRBJ1-6; weak D call: TRBD1 (5 bases). Germline CDR1 reads SGHTA; CDR2 reads FQGNSA. This CDR3 spans 15 amino acids. Trimming took 4 bases from V and 10 from J, leaving 17 bases between them. This CDR3 is CASSSRSGDGSPLHF. The CDR3 coding sequence is TGTGCCAGCAGCTCCAGATCGGGGGATGGGTCACCCCTCCACTTT.

This sequence joins TRBV27 and TRBJ1-3; D unresolved. V shed 3 bases and J shed 8 bases, with 14 bases lying between them. CDR3 size: 14 residues. Per germline, CDR1 MNHEY and CDR2 SMNVEV (reference sequence). This chain's CDR3 is CASSFRAAGHTIYF. The CDR3 nucleotides read TGTGCCAGCAGTTTCCGGGCGGCGGGTCACACCATATATTTT.

The V call is TRBV15, the J call TRBJ1-2, with D maybe TRBD1 (6 bases). V lost 0 bases, J lost 4 bases, and 12 bases lay in between. Germline V gene lookup returns CDR1 LNHNV and CDR2 YYDKDF (reference sequence). There are 15 residues in the CDR3. The CDR3 loop reads CATSREQGVGYGYTF. CDR3 bases: TGTGCCACCAGCAGAGAACAGGGAGTAGGCTATGGCTACACCTTC.

The chain recombines TRBV19 with TRBJ1-2; D perhaps matches TRBD1 (6 bases). CDR3 length: 15 residues. CDR1 and CDR2 from the germline V gene are LNHDA and SQIVND (reference sequence). The germline V and J ends were trimmed by 7 bases and 3 bases, with 18 bases remaining between them. The CDR3 protein is CASNRLHRVDYGYTF. CDR3 nucleotide sequence: TGTGCCAGTAACCGCCTCCACAGGGTAGACTATGGCTACACCTTC.

The chain couples TRBV6-1 to TRBJ2-5; no definite D call. V shed 3 bases and J shed 1 base, with 12 bases lying between them. Germline CDR1 MNHNS, CDR2 SASEGT. The CDR3 extends over 15 amino acids. The DNA for the CDR3 is TGTGCCAGCAGTGACCGTAGCTGGGGCCAAGAGACCCAGTACTTC. Residues: CASSDRSWGQETQYF.

There are a few counts of this clone. This chain links TRBV2 with TRBJ2-7; 10 bases match TRBD2. CDR1 is SNHLY and CDR2 is FYNNEI in the germline V gene. Trimming cost V 6 bases and J 3 bases; bases outside gene matches: 5. This CDR3 is built from 14 residues. The CDR3 sequence is CASRTGLASYEQYF. Here the CDR3 DNA reads TGTGCCAGCAGGACGGGACTAGCGAGCTACGAGCAGTACTTC. Together with reference TRBV2 and TRBJ2-7, the CDR3 gives the full variable domain: EPEVTQTPSHQVTQMGQEVILRCVPISNHLYFYWYRQILGQKVEFLVSFYNNEISEKSEIFDDQFSVERPDGSNFTLKIRSTKLEDSAMYFCASRTGLASYEQYFGPGTRLTVT.

The chain is built from TRBV2 and TRBJ2-3; TRBD2 matches at 9 bases. CDR1 and CDR2 from the germline V gene are SNHLY and FYNNEI. CDR3 length: 15 amino acids. V lost 4 bases, J lost 6 bases, and 8 bases stayed unmatched. The DNA of the CDR3 is TGTGCCAGCAGTGGGGCGGGGGGGCGATCGGATACGCAGTATTTT. It encodes CASSGAGGRSDTQYF.

This chain joins TRBV27 and TRBJ2-7; D uncertain. Germline CDR1 and CDR2: MNHEY and SMNVEV (reference sequence). The CDR3 is 13 amino acids. V was shortened by 3 bases and J by 2 bases, with 8 bases between the two germline ends. CDR3 coding DNA: TGTGCCAGCAGTTTTGGGCCCCCCTACGAGCAGTACTTC. Protein sequence: CASSFGPPYEQYF.

The genes are TRBV6-5 and TRBJ1-1, with a weak D call TRBD1 (6 bases). V shed 7 bases and J shed 0 bases, with 15 bases lying between them. This CDR3 contains 15 residues. The germline gives CDR1 MNHEY, CDR2 SVGAGI. This chain's CDR3 is CASITNGGLNTEAFF. DNA for the CDR3: TGTGCCAGCATCACCAACGGGGGGCTGAACACTGAAGCTTTCTTT.

The rearrangement links TRBV25-1 to TRBJ1-2; the D gene is possibly TRBD1 (6 bases). The CDR3 runs 15 residues. Trimming took 0 bases from V and 5 from J, leaving 13 bases between them. Germline lookup yields CDR1 MGHDK and CDR2 SYGVNS. CDR3 residues: CASSEYGRGAYGYTF. DNA for the CDR3: TGTGCCAGCAGTGAATACGGCAGGGGAGCTTATGGCTACACCTTC.

V gene TRBV14 combines with J gene TRBJ1-2; 8 nucleotides align to TRBD1. The germline V gene has CDR1 SGHDN and CDR2 FVKESK. V was clipped by 3 bases and J by 7 bases; unmatched bases: 10. The CDR3 has 15 amino acids. The CDR3 DNA reads TGTGCCAGCAGCCAGAGCAGGGGGCCCTTAGGTGGCTACACCTTC. Translation gives CASSQSRGPLGGYTF. The whole variable domain, remainder taken from reference TRBV14 and TRBJ1-2, is EAGVTQFPSHSVIEKGQTVTLRCDPISGHDNLYWYRRVMGKEIKFLLHFVKESKQDESGMPNNRFLAERTGGTYSTLKVQPAELEDSGVYFCASSQSRGPLGGYTFGSGTRLTVV.

The chain recombines TRBV7-8 with TRBJ1-1; the D is unclear. Germline CDR1 reads SGHVS; CDR2 reads FQNEAQ. The CDR3 spans 13 residues. The V end was cut by 5 bases, the J end by 7 bases, with 14 bases between. The CDR3 DNA is TGTGCCAGCAGCCCCGCCCCGGGAGTTGAAGCTTTCTTT. Its protein product is CASSPAPGVEAFF.

This clone was picked up a small number of times. The chain couples TRBV19 to TRBJ2-7; D might be TRBD2 (6 bases). The CDR3 consists of 11 residues. The germline CDR1 and CDR2 sequences are LNHDA and SQIVND (reference sequence). Trimming removed 5 bases from V and 7 bases from J, with 9 bases in between. The CDR3 spells CASSLGTEQYF. CDR3 DNA sequence: TGTGCCAGTAGTCTCGGGACTGAGCAGTACTTC. The whole variable domain, remainder taken from reference TRBV19 and TRBJ2-7, is DGGITQSPKYLFRKEGQNVTLSCEQNLNHDAMYWYRQDPGQGLRLIYYSQIVNDFQKGDIAEGYSVSREKKESFPLTVTSAQKNPTAFYLCASSLGTEQYFGPGTRLTVT.

This clone was counted only a few times. This chain joins TRBV18 and TRBJ1-5, with 7 bases matching TRBD1. This CDR3 has 14 amino acids. V shed 5 bases and J 4 bases; nucleotides not matched to a gene: 5. Per germline, CDR1 KGHSH and CDR2 LQKENI. CDR3 protein: CASSATGQNQPQHF. The CDR3 DNA is TGTGCCAGCTCAGCGACAGGGCAAAATCAGCCCCAGCATTTT. Combining the CDR3 with reference TRBV18 and TRBJ1-5 gives the whole variable domain NAGVMQNPRHLVRRRGQEARLRCSPMKGHSHVYWYRQLPEEGLKFMVYLQKENIIDESGMPKERFSAEFPKEGPSILRIQQVVRGDSAAYFCASSATGQNQPQHFGDGTRLSIL.

The chain has TRBV2 and TRBJ2-7; 7 bases are shared with TRBD1. Germline lookup yields CDR1 SNHLY and CDR2 FYNNEI. The CDR3 is 13 residues long. Trimming took 5 bases from V and 0 from J; bases not matched to a gene: 1. DNA for the CDR3: TGTGCCAGCAGTTGGGACAGCTCCTACGAGCAGTACTTC. Its protein product is CASSWDSSYEQYF.

The rearrangement joins TRBV6-4 to TRBJ2-1; 10 positions agree with TRBD2. The J segment lost 9 bases and the V segment lost 4 bases, leaving 9 bases of the junction unmatched. This CDR3 region has 15 residues. CDR1 MRHNA and CDR2 SNTAGT come from the germline V gene. The CDR3 sequence: CASSVGASGSSEQFF. The CDR3 region has the DNA TGTGCCAGCAGTGTAGGCGCTAGCGGGAGCAGTGAGCAGTTCTTC.

Here the CDR3 DNA reads TGTGCCAGCAGCCCCCTACAGGGATCAGTAAAGTACTTC. Translated: CASSPLQGSVKYF. V and J are TRBV7-2 and TRBJ2-4; weak D call: TRBD1 (6 bases). Germline values: CDR1 SGHTA, CDR2 FQGNSA. The CDR3 is 13 residues long. Trimming removed 5 bases at V and 14 bases at J, with 19 bases between.

This chain uses TRBV28 with TRBJ1-5; 7 bases agree with TRBD1. The CDR3 is made up of 16 amino acids. In germline, CDR1 is MDHEN, CDR2 SYDVKM. V shed 4 bases, J shed 3 bases, and the junction held 9 bases outside the gene matches. CDR3 sequence (DNA): TGTGCCAGCAGTTCAATAGCAGGGGGAAACAATCAGCCCCAGCATTTT. Translated: CASSSIAGGNNQPQHF. The full variable domain, its missing parts supplied by reference TRBV28 and TRBJ1-5, is DVKVTQSSRYLVKRTGEKVFLECVQDMDHENMFWYRQDPGLGLRLIYFSYDVKMKEKGDIPEGYSVSREKKERFSLILESASTNQTSMYLCASSSIAGGNNQPQHFGDGTRLSIL.

The rearrangement links TRBV7-2 to TRBJ1-2; D is possibly TRBD1 (6 bases). Germline-derived CDR1 and CDR2 are SGHTA and FQGNSA. V was cut by 3 bases and J by 8 bases, with 13 bases left in between. This CDR3 is built from 13 residues. CDR3 sequence reads: CASSFRDTQGYTF. In DNA form, the CDR3 reads TGTGCCAGCAGCTTCCGGGACACCCAAGGCTACACCTTC.